Shown below are 18 T cell receptor beta chains from a single sample sequenced in a study of blood T cell repertoires in COVID-19. TCRdb's table, derived via immunoSEQ multiplex PCR, lists solely in-frame clones and lacks some. The sample lists some 200,000 clones, 83% occurring once. The sample consisted of peripheral blood. These TCRs come from a woman between 25 and 40 years old with COVID-19, enrolled during active disease.

This sequence joins TRBV7-2 and TRBJ1-1, with TRBD1 matching 7 bases. V was pared by 5 bases and J by 6 bases, with 9 bases of the junction left unmatched. CDR3 length: 14 residues. Germline V CDR1 and CDR2: SGHTA, FQGNSA. CDR3 residues: CASSKTGSGAEAFF. The CDR3 nucleotides are TGTGCCAGCAGCAAGACAGGGTCGGGAGCTGAAGCTTTCTTT.

The chain uses TRBV5-5 and TRBJ1-1, with 8 bases lining up with TRBD1. The V and J ends lost 1 base and 5 bases, in that order; junction bases with no gene match: 13. The CDR3 runs to 17 residues. The germline V gene encodes CDR1 SGHKS and CDR2 YYEKEE (reference sequence). The CDR3, as DNA: TGTGCCAGCAGCTTGCGACCTCAGGGGGCGGTGATGACTGAAGCTTTCTTT. It is translated as CASSLRPQGAVMTEAFF.

The V gene is TRBV4-3, the J gene TRBJ2-5; D not resolved. The CDR3 extends over 15 amino acids. The germline CDR1 and CDR2 sequences are LGHNA and YSLEER. Trimming cost V 0 bases and J 14 bases, with 22 bases left between them. The CDR3 coding sequence is TGCGCCAGCAGCCAAGAAAGAACTTTGCCCAGCGTCGTATACTTC. It translates to CASSQERTLPSVVYF.

The chain links TRBV3-1 (or the pseudogene TRBV3-2) to TRBJ1-2; 8 bases line up with TRBD1. The CDR3 covers 15 residues. J gave up 8 bases and V 0 bases, and 8 bases lay outside the gene matches. Germline V CDR1 and CDR2: LGHDT, YNNKEL (reference sequence). The CDR3 here is CASSQEGQAQSGYTF. The DNA of the CDR3 is TGTGCCAGCAGCCAAGAGGGACAGGCACAATCAGGCTACACCTTC.

This chain connects TRBV3-1 (or the pseudogene TRBV3-2) to TRBJ2-5, with a tentative D call TRBD2 (5 bases). The germline V gene has CDR1 LGHDT and CDR2 YNNKEL (reference sequence). CDR3 length: 14 residues. Trimming cost V 4 bases and J 4 bases, with 13 bases left between them. The CDR3 DNA is TGTGCCAGCAGCCCTCTCCCTCGGGGAGAGACCCAGTACTTC. Translating it yields CASSPLPRGETQYF.

The rearrangement uses TRBV7-3 and TRBJ1-2; TRBD1 matches 7 bases. The CDR3 spans 13 residues. Looked up from germline, CDR1 is SGHTA and CDR2 is FQGTGA. Losses at the gene ends were 6 bases for V and 8 bases for J; bases not matched to a gene: 9. The CDR3, as DNA: TGTGCCAGCAGTCTCAGACAGGGTGCGGGCTACACCTTC. The encoded protein is CASSLRQGAGYTF.

This chain links TRBV7-9 with TRBJ2-7, with 8 bases fitting TRBD1. CDR3 length equals 15 residues. Germline V CDR1 and CDR2: SEHNR, FQNEAQ (reference sequence). Trimming at V came to 5 bases and at J to 3 bases, leaving 9 bases not matched to a gene. In DNA form, the CDR3 reads TGTGCCAGCAGCCCCGGGACAGGATATTTCTACGAGCAGTACTTC. Protein product: CASSPGTGYFYEQYF.

The genes are TRBV6-2 or TRBV6-3 and TRBJ2-7; a possible D gene is TRBD2 (6 bases). Trimming cost V 0 bases and J 6 bases, with 21 bases left between them. The CDR3 is 17 residues long. Germline V gives CDR1 MNHEY, CDR2 SVGEGT. The CDR3 coding sequence is TGTGCCAGCAGTTACTCGAAAGGGGCCCAGGGAGGAGGCGAGCAGTACTTC. This codes for CASSYSKGAQGGGEQYF.

The chain couples TRBV24-1 to TRBJ2-4, with 9 bases aligning to TRBD1. The trim removed 2 bases at V and 4 bases at J, leaving 2 bases unmatched. The CDR3 length is 15 residues. Germline V CDR1 and CDR2: KGHDR, SFDVKD. The CDR3 loop reads CATSDSGQGKNIQYF. The CDR3 region has the DNA TGTGCCACCAGTGATTCCGGACAGGGGAAAAACATTCAGTACTTC.

The V and J genes are TRBV4-3 and TRBJ2-6, with TRBD1 identical over 8 bases. CDR3 size: 18 residues. Losses at the gene ends were 4 bases for V and 0 bases for J; bases not matched to a gene: 8. The V gene's germline CDR1 is LGHNA and CDR2 YSLEER. CDR3 residues: CASSRGQGTGSGANVLTF. CDR3 in DNA: TGCGCCAGCAGCCGAGGACAGGGTACTGGCTCTGGGGCCAACGTCCTGACTTTC.

J is TRBJ1-2 and V is TRBV12-5; 7 bases line up with TRBD1. The CDR3 is 14 amino acids. CDR1 is LGHNT, CDR2 FRNRAP, per germline. Germline trimming cut 4 bases from V and 4 bases from J; bases unmatched to any gene: 6. The CDR3 coding sequence is TGTGCTAGTGGTTCGGGACAGTCGCCCTATGGCTACACCTTC. It yields the protein CASGSGQSPYGYTF. Full variable domain (rest looked up from reference TRBV12-5 and TRBJ1-2): DARVTQTPRHKVTEMGQEVTMRCQPILGHNTVFWYRQTMMQGLELLAYFRNRAPLDDSGMPKDRFSAEMPDATLATLKIQPSEPRDSAVYFCASGSGQSPYGYTFGSGTRLTVV.

This clone was seen a few times. V gene TRBV6-2 or TRBV6-3 combines with J gene TRBJ2-5; D might be TRBD2 (6 bases). V lost 4 bases and J 7 bases, leaving 10 bases between the germline ends. The CDR3 contains 12 residues. Germline assignment: CDR1 MNHEY and CDR2 SVGEGT. CDR3 loop: CASSWMRGTQYF. Written as DNA, the CDR3 is TGTGCCAGCAGTTGGATGCGGGGGACCCAGTACTTC.

The rearrangement joins TRBV18 to TRBJ2-7, with 10 bases fitting TRBD2. Germline V CDR1 and CDR2: KGHSH, LQKENI. After removal of 0 bases from V and 0 bases from J, the junction contained 5 bases not matched to a gene. The CDR3 is 17 residues long. This chain's CDR3 is CASSPPGLAPSSYEQYF. Written as DNA, the CDR3 is TGTGCCAGCTCACCACCGGGACTAGCGCCTAGCTCCTACGAGCAGTACTTC.

The genes are TRBV27 and TRBJ2-7; D is uncertain. The length of the CDR3 is 13 residues. Germline-derived CDR1 and CDR2 are MNHEY and SMNVEV (reference sequence). V lost 2 bases to trimming and J lost 0 bases, with 5 bases between them. CDR3 loop: CASSLEHSYEQYF. The CDR3 bases are TGTGCCAGCAGTTTAGAACACTCCTACGAGCAGTACTTC.

The genes are TRBV27 and TRBJ2-5; TRBD2 matches 9 bases. V gave up 5 bases and J gave up 5 bases; unmatched junction bases: 12. The CDR3 has 16 amino acids. Germline-derived CDR1 and CDR2 are MNHEY and SMNVEV (reference sequence). CDR3 loop: CASSPPRVAGVETQYF. CDR3 in DNA: TGTGCCAGCAGTCCCCCCCGGGTAGCGGGAGTCGAGACCCAGTACTTC.

The chain employs TRBV28 and TRBJ1-1, with D possibly matching TRBD1 (5 bases). Germline assignment: CDR1 MDHEN and CDR2 SYDVKM. The CDR3 consists of 15 residues. Trimming pared 8 bases from V and 5 bases from J, leaving 21 bases between. CDR3 sequence: CASHPHRGGRTEAFF. The CDR3 coding sequence is TGTGCCAGCCACCCCCATCGGGGGGGAAGGACTGAAGCTTTCTTT.

This clone has just one count. The chain links TRBV6-6 to TRBJ2-6; 7 bases align to TRBD2. Germline values: CDR1 MNHNY, CDR2 SVGAGI (reference sequence). J lost 1 base, V lost 4 bases, and 1 base had no gene match. CDR3 length: 15 amino acids. The CDR3 region is CASSSGGSGANVLTF. CDR3 DNA: TGTGCCAGCAGTTCCGGGGGGTCTGGGGCCAACGTCCTGACTTTC.

The genes are TRBV27 and TRBJ2-5; 7 nucleotides match TRBD1. J gave up 5 bases and V 5 bases, and 17 bases lay outside the gene matches. The CDR3 contains 17 residues. CDR1 and CDR2 (germline): MNHEY, SMNVEV (reference sequence). This chain's CDR3 is CASSPSLGDSTGETQYF. CDR3 in DNA: TGTGCCAGCAGTCCCTCCCTGGGGGACAGCACAGGGGAGACCCAGTACTTC.